The text below deals with one T cell receptor (beta chain). The antigen is not known. Germline V gives CDR1 LNHDA, CDR2 SQIVND (reference sequence). The ends lost 7 bases at V and 6 bases at J; junction bases unmatched: 13. The CDR3 totals 15 residues. The data stem from a study of T cells after posttransplantation cyclophosphamide. Study-wide results and caveats: Later post-transplant blood repertoires were often dominated by donor CD8+ memory clones.

Assay used: immunoSEQ multiplex PCR; TCRdb lists only in-frame clones, some missing. The repertoire holds some 66,000 clones, with 93% as singletons. Input material: PBMCs. This rearrangement joins TRBV19 to TRBJ1-1, with 8 nucleotides matching TRBD1. This clonotype was sampled from a young woman in good health and a related stem cell transplant donor. The CDR3 nucleotides read TGTGCCAGTATTTTGATGGGTTCCAGGGGGCCTGAAGCTTTCTTT. The encoded protein is CASILMGSRGPEAFF. Based on the CDR3 plus reference TRBV19 and TRBJ1-1, the full variable domain is DGGITQSPKYLFRKEGQNVTLSCEQNLNHDAMYWYRQDPGQGLRLIYYSQIVNDFQKGDIAEGYSVSREKKESFPLTVTSAQKNPTAFYLCASILMGSRGPEAFFGQGTRLTVV.